The rows below give T cell receptor beta chains drawn from one sample of a study of blood T cell repertoires in COVID-19. Using immunoSEQ multiplex PCR, the repertoire was profiled, and TCRdb retains in-frame clones only, with some absent. The repertoire holds over 130,000 clones, with about 90% as singletons. The sample comprised peripheral blood. Source of these receptors: an older woman with active or convalescent COVID-19. Both conserved end residues are part of each CDR3. A D gene is named only where the DNA matches it firmly. Clone size is not always given. Where it is, it says once, few, many or a class for expanded clones.

-,TRBJ2-5,-,TRBV7-2,13,CASSLGLGETQYF,TGTGCCAGCAGCTTGGGACTCGGAGAGACCCAGTACTTC
TRBD1,TRBJ1-5,-,TRBV19,15,CASSTGQGPNRPQHF,TGTGCCAGTAGTACCGGACAGGGCCCCAATCGGCCCCAGCATTTT
-,TRBJ1-4,-,TRBV12-3/TRBV12-4,13,CASSREENEKLFF,TGTGCCAGCAGCCGGGAGGAAAATGAAAAACTGTTTTTT
TRBD2,TRBJ2-1,-,TRBV7-2,15,CASSPTSGGRGEQFF,TGTGCCAGCAGCCCGACTAGCGGGGGGCGTGGGGAGCAGTTCTTC
TRBD1,TRBJ2-7,-,TRBV30,14,CAWSPGQGVHEQYF,TGTGCCTGGAGTCCGGGACAGGGGGTCCACGAGCAGTACTTC
-,TRBJ2-7,-,TRBV19,13,CASSLRLNYEQYF,TGTGCCAGTAGTCTCAGGTTAAACTACGAGCAGTACTTC
TRBD1,TRBJ2-3,-,TRBV2,14,CASTRDRVTDTQYF,TGTGCCAGCACCCGGGACAGGGTCACAGATACGCAGTATTTT
TRBD1,TRBJ1-6,-,TRBV6-2/TRBV6-3,15,CASSYRGQGTSPLHF,TGTGCCAGCAGTTACAGGGGACAGGGGACTTCACCCCTCCACTTT
TRBD1,TRBJ1-1,once,TRBV10-3,14,CAISGTGGNTEAFF,TGTGCCATCAGTGGGACAGGGGGGAACACTGAAGCTTTCTTT
-,TRBJ1-1,-,TRBV19,14,CASTRDKMNTEAFF,TGTGCCAGTACCCGGGACAAAATGAACACTGAAGCTTTCTTT
TRBD1,TRBJ1-1,-,TRBV9,15,CASSVAAGGLGEAFF,TGTGCCAGCAGCGTAGCGGCAGGGGGTTTGGGTGAAGCTTTCTTT
-,TRBJ1-3,-,TRBV3-1/TRBV3-2,15,CASSQRGSSGNTIYF,TGTGCCAGCAGCCAGCGAGGCAGCTCTGGAAACACCATATATTTT
-,TRBJ1-5,-,TRBV19,15,CATRTTPLSNQPQHF,TGTGCCACCCGCACTACCCCCCTTAGCAATCAGCCCCAGCATTTT
-,TRBJ1-2,-,TRBV19,12,CASEQGRYGYTF,TGTGCCAGTGAACAGGGTCGATATGGCTACACCTTC
-,TRBJ2-2,-,TRBV4-3,14,CASSQTGDTGELFF,TGCGCCAGCAGCCAGACAGGAGACACCGGGGAGCTGTTTTTT
-,TRBJ2-6,-,TRBV3-1/TRBV3-2,16,CASSQEGASGANVLTF,TGTGCCAGCAGCCAAGAAGGGGCATCCGGGGCCAACGTCCTGACTTTC
TRBD2,TRBJ2-5,-,TRBV6-8,23,CASSDAGTSGGMSLLGSQETQYF,TGTGCCAGCAGTGATGCCGGGACTAGCGGGGGAATGAGCCTTTTGGGGTCTCAAGAGACCCAGTACTTC
TRBD2,TRBJ2-5,-,TRBV27,15,CASKRAGGTEETQYF,TGTGCCAGCAAAAGGGCGGGGGGGACAGAAGAGACCCAGTACTTC
TRBD2,TRBJ2-1,many,TRBV10-1,17,CASSESGRLAGGNEQFF,TGCGCCAGCAGTGAGTCTGGGAGGCTAGCGGGGGGCAATGAGCAGTTCTTC
TRBD1,TRBJ2-3,-,TRBV19,15,CASSTEGQGTDTQYF,TGTGCCAGTAGTACGGAAGGACAGGGGACAGATACGCAGTATTTT
-,TRBJ1-4,once,TRBV19,15,CASTSGDQRGEKLFF,-
-,TRBJ1-4,-,TRBV5-5,17,CASSLGGVLITNEKLFF,TGTGCCAGCAGCCTAGGCGGGGTCCTGATTACTAATGAAAAACTGTTTTTT